This TCR beta chain was found in a study of OX40 agonist ivuxolimab in advanced cancers. Study summary: Administration of intravenous ivuxolimab to patients occurred every 2 weeks at 0.01 to 10 mg/kg.

Profiled with immunoSEQ multiplex PCR; TCRdb holds only in-frame clones, not every one. The sample contains about 86,000 clones, roughly 89% of which appear only once. The length of the CDR3 is 14 residues. The germline gives CDR1 SGHRS, CDR2 YFSETQ. Notes on this clone: At one of its ends the junction is not consistent with the germline gene, which may arise from a read error.

The material sequenced was CD4+ or CD8+ T cells sorted from blood, taken in a trial of the OX40 agonist ivuxolimab. This chain connects TRBV5-1 to TRBJ2-3; a possible D gene is TRBD2 (5 bases). This clonotype was obtained from an adult with an advanced solid tumor such as melanoma, head and neck, liver or kidney cancer. The CDR3 sequence: CASRLEGGTDTQYF. CDR3 DNA: TGCGCCAGCAGGTTGGAAGGCGGGACAGATACGCAGTATTTT.